The clone carrying this TCR beta chain came up many times. This specimen belongs to a study of neurological immune-mediated disorders. TCRdb re-called the 5' RACE reads with MiXCR, one entry per CDR3 protein. The sample lists tens of thousands of distinct CDR3 sequences, roughly 4.4% occurring once. V lost 0 bases to trimming and J lost 5 bases, with 19 bases between them. Germline values: CDR1 DFQATT, CDR2 SNEGSKA (reference sequence). This CDR3 has 16 amino acids. The sequence came from a man aged 50 to 59 with multiple sclerosis. The chain uses TRBV20-1 and TRBJ2-5; D could derive from TRBD1 or TRBD2 (5 bases each). Sequencing was performed on PBMCs. DNA for the CDR3: TGCAGTGCTAGAGATTTTCTCCGGGACGGGGCTGAGACCCAGTACTTC. Amino acid sequence: CSARDFLRDGAETQYF.